This T cell receptor beta chain comes out of a study of cytomegalovirus exposure and HLA in healthy donors. Trimming cost V 3 bases and J 0 bases, with 12 bases left between them. Germline loops: CDR1 KGHSH, CDR2 LQKENI. The CDR3 has 16 amino acids. Vbeta (60) and Jbeta (13) primers were used in the PCR. Clones were read by immunoSEQ multiplex PCR, and TCRdb kept only the in-frame ones, dropping some. The sample has 150,000 to 200,000 clones, roughly 80% seen once. Source material: PBMCs. The sequence came from a man aged 35-49 years in good health and CMV-seropositive. The chain recombines TRBV18 with TRBJ2-1, with a possible D match to TRBD1 (5 bases). The CDR3 DNA follows: TGTGCCAGCTCACCCCAGGGCCGGGTCTCCTACAATGAGCAGTTCTTC. This translates into CASSPQGRVSYNEQFF.